This passage covers 21 T cell receptor beta chains from one sample sequenced in a study of T cells in Graves' hyperthyroidism and ophthalmopathy. Authors of the study amplified TCR beta CDR3 regions from RNA transcripts. First-round RT-PCR of the TCR CDR3 relied on the HTBI primer set. A single record per CDR3 protein comes from TCRdb applying MiXCR to the multiplex PCR reads. In the table there are 660,000 or so distinct CDR3 sequences, over 40% of which are singletons. Material: peripheral blood or thyroid tissue (not recorded which). These receptors were obtained from an adult man with Graves' disease, either hyperthyroidism or ophthalmopathy (not recorded which).

The gene calls are TRBV12-3 or TRBV12-4 and TRBJ1-2; D may be TRBD1 (6 bases). The germline V and J ends were trimmed by 5 bases and 8 bases, with 15 bases remaining between them. CDR3 length: 13 residues. For the CDR3, the DNA is TGTGCCAGCAGTCTCTACAGGGCGACGGGCTACACCTTC. It specifies CASSLYRATGYTF.

Details on this clonotype: Compared with germline, one end of the junction differs, possibly owing to a read error. This chain links TRBV6-5 with TRBJ1-6, with D perhaps matching TRBD1 (5 bases). The length of the CDR3 is 15 residues. Germline V gene lookup returns CDR1 MNHEY and CDR2 SVGAGI. For the CDR3, the DNA is TGTGCCATCAGTTACATGGGGGATTTAGGTTCACCCCTCCACTTT. Translation gives CAISYMGDLGSPLHF.

Worth noting for this clonotype: A much bigger clone sits one base away, suggesting this may be a read error. This chain joins TRBV10-3 and TRBJ2-5, with D unclear. Trimming shortened V by 5 bases and J by 4 bases, and 11 bases separated the two germline ends. The CDR3 runs 13 residues. Germline values: CDR1 ENHRY, CDR2 SYGVKD. The CDR3 DNA follows: TGTGCCATCAGTCACGACCCCCCAGAGACCCAGTACTTC. Protein: CAISHDPPETQYF.

Turning to this clonotype: Since a much larger clone is just one base distant, this may be a read error. J is TRBJ1-2 and V is TRBV20-1; D gene uncertain. The germline V gene encodes CDR1 DFQATT and CDR2 SNEGSKA (reference sequence). The CDR3 is made up of 14 amino acids. V was shortened by 3 bases and J by 6 bases, with 17 bases between the two germline ends. The CDR3 nucleotides are TGCAGTGCTAGGAGTGCGGCGGGTAGCCATGGCTACACCTTC. It encodes CSARSAAGSHGYTF.

This clonotype was seen ten or more times. This chain links TRBV2 with TRBJ1-5; D not certain. Germline lookup yields CDR1 SNHLY and CDR2 FYNNEI. The CDR3 is 15 residues long. The V and J ends lost 2 bases and 3 bases respectively, with 11 bases between them. CDR3 bases: TGTGCCAGCAGTGAATTCGGGCAGACCAATCAGCCCCAGCATTTT. Translated, it gives CASSEFGQTNQPQHF. Looking up the rest from reference TRBV2 and TRBJ1-5 gives the full variable domain: EPEVTQTPSHQVTQMGQEVILRCVPISNHLYFYWYRQILGQKVEFLVSFYNNEISEKSEIFDDQFSVERPDGSNFTLKIRSTKLEDSAMYFCASSEFGQTNQPQHFGDGTRLSIL.

The chain has TRBV29-1 and TRBJ1-1; unclear D gene. The ends were cut back, 4 bases at V and 10 bases at J, with 16 bases in the middle. Per the germline V gene, CDR1 is SQVTM and CDR2 is ANQGSEA. The CDR3 is 12 residues long. This CDR3 reads CSVVRTAEGAFF. Written as DNA, the CDR3 is TGCAGCGTTGTTCGTACAGCCGAGGGAGCTTTCTTT. Variable domain in full (rest from reference TRBV29-1 and TRBJ1-1): SAVISQKPSRDICQRGTSLTIQCQVDSQVTMMFWYRQQPGQSLTLIATANQGSEATYESGFVIDKFPISRPNLTFSTLTVSNMSPEDSSIYLCSVVRTAEGAFFGQGTRLTVV.

The table lists this clonotype with many counts. V usage is TRBV20-1 and J usage is TRBJ2-7; D uncertain. The length of the CDR3 is 12 residues. Looked up from germline, CDR1 is DFQATT and CDR2 is SNEGSKA (reference sequence). The germline V and J ends were trimmed by 3 bases and 5 bases, with 11 bases remaining between them. The CDR3 nucleotides are TGCAGTGCTAGTCCGGGTATGGACGAGCAGTACTTC. Protein sequence: CSASPGMDEQYF.

This chain joins TRBV20-1 and TRBJ1-3; perhaps TRBD1 as D (5 bases). The length of the CDR3 is 16 residues. The ends were cut back, 3 bases at V and 6 bases at J, with 21 bases in the middle. Germline V gene lookup returns CDR1 DFQATT and CDR2 SNEGSKA (reference sequence). Here the CDR3 reads CSARIPGTTLENTIYF. The CDR3, as DNA: TGCAGTGCTAGGATCCCCGGGACGACTCTCGAAAACACCATATATTTT.

The sample holds a few counts of this clonotype. The chain has TRBV29-1 and TRBJ2-5, with D tentatively TRBD2 (6 bases). This CDR3 region has 16 residues. Germline V gene lookup returns CDR1 SQVTM and CDR2 ANQGSEA. V gave up 0 bases and J gave up 5 bases, with 19 bases separating them. The CDR3 sequence: CSVEDPLAQGPETQYF. CDR3 in DNA: TGCAGCGTTGAAGACCCACTAGCCCAGGGACCCGAGACCCAGTACTTC. The full variable domain, its missing parts supplied by reference TRBV29-1 and TRBJ2-5, is SAVISQKPSRDICQRGTSLTIQCQVDSQVTMMFWYRQQPGQSLTLIATANQGSEATYESGFVIDKFPISRPNLTFSTLTVSNMSPEDSSIYLCSVEDPLAQGPETQYFGPGTRLLVL.

Many counts were recorded for this clonotype. V gene TRBV15 combines with J gene TRBJ1-1, with 7 bases that match TRBD1. Trimming cost V 8 bases and J 5 bases; bases outside gene matches: 11. The CDR3 has 14 amino acids. The germline gives CDR1 LNHNV, CDR2 YYDKDF (reference sequence). The CDR3 nucleotides read TGTGCCACCCAATTAGGGGGCTCGGGAACTGAAGCTTTCTTT. Its translation is CATQLGGSGTEAFF.

Details on this clonotype: Sequence at one end of the junction differs from germline and may be a read error. The CDR3 sequence: CASSLGLAGDSSYGQYF. CDR3 coding DNA: TGTGCCAGCAGCTTGGGACTAGCGGGAGATAGCTCCTACGGGCAGTACTTC. V gene TRBV7-6 combines with J gene TRBJ2-7; 14 bases fit TRBD2. The length of the CDR3 is 17 residues. Germline CDR1 reads SGHVS; CDR2 reads FNYEAQ. Full variable domain (remainder filled in from reference TRBV7-6 and TRBJ2-7): GAGVSQSPRYKVTKRGQDVALRCDPISGHVSLYWYRQALGQGPEFLTYFNYEAQQDKSGLPNDRFSAERPEGSISTLTIQRTEQRDSAMYRCASSLGLAGDSSYGQYFGPGTRLTVT.

The chain uses TRBV24-1 and TRBJ2-7; the match to TRBD1 covers 9 bases. The V and J ends lost 3 bases and 5 bases, in that order; junction bases with no gene match: 7. The CDR3 runs to 15 residues. Germline lookup yields CDR1 KGHDR and CDR2 SFDVKD. CDR3 sequence: CATSDPAGTGHEQYF. CDR3 bases: TGTGCCACCAGTGATCCCGCCGGGACAGGGCACGAGCAGTACTTC.

V usage is TRBV5-1 and J usage is TRBJ1-1; TRBD1 is a possible D gene (6 bases). Deletions cut 0 bases from V and 4 bases from J, with 16 bases between. Germline CDR1 reads SGHRS; CDR2 reads YFSETQ. This CDR3 spans 16 amino acids. The CDR3 protein is CASSLGLGQGSTEAFF. As DNA, the CDR3 is TGCGCCAGCAGCTTGGGACTAGGGCAGGGGAGCACTGAAGCTTTCTTT.

This clonotype was observed many times. This chain connects TRBV29-1 to TRBJ1-3, with no clear D. This CDR3 spans 13 amino acids. CDR1 SQVTM and CDR2 ANQGSEA come from the germline V gene. The V gene lost 5 bases and the J gene lost 0 bases, with 8 bases spanning the gap. CDR3 region: CSVRGLSGNTIYF. CDR3 nucleotides: TGCAGCGTTCGAGGTCTCTCTGGAAACACCATATATTTT.

The chain couples TRBV6-1 to TRBJ2-7; 8 nucleotides agree with TRBD1. Looked up from germline, CDR1 is MNHNS and CDR2 is SASEGT. V lost 6 bases to trimming and J lost 7 bases; unmatched junction nucleotides: 11. The CDR3 length is 14 residues. The CDR3 region is CASRSDRGLREQYF. The CDR3 nucleotides read TGTGCCAGCAGGAGCGACAGGGGATTGCGGGAGCAGTACTTC.

The chain has TRBV29-1 and TRBJ2-2, with TRBD2 as a possible D gene (5 bases). V lost 1 base, J lost 3 bases, and 9 bases lay in between. The V gene's germline CDR1 is SQVTM and CDR2 ANQGSEA. The CDR3 totals 14 residues. CDR3 residues: CSVEGTDYTGELFF. For the CDR3, the DNA is TGCAGCGTTGAAGGAACGGACTACACCGGGGAGCTGTTTTTT.

The chain links TRBV7-9 to TRBJ2-7; 9 positions agree with TRBD1. With 6 bases clipped from V and 5 bases from J, the junction kept 8 bases outside the gene matches. Germline loops: CDR1 SEHNR, CDR2 FQNEAQ (reference sequence). The CDR3 runs to 14 residues. The CDR3: CASRREDRGHEQYF. For the CDR3, the DNA is TGTGCCAGCAGGAGGGAGGACAGGGGACACGAGCAGTACTTC. The full variable domain, rest sourced from reference TRBV7-9 and TRBJ2-7, is DTGVSQNPRHKITKRGQNVTFRCDPISEHNRLYWYRQTLGQGPEFLTYFQNEAQLEKSRLLSDRFSAERPKGSFSTLEIQRTEQGDSAMYLCASRREDRGHEQYFGPGTRLTVT.

The chain carries TRBV29-1 and TRBJ2-7, with 14 bases matching TRBD2. V lost 0 bases and J lost 4; bases outside the gene matches: 11. The germline V gene has CDR1 SQVTM and CDR2 ANQGSEA. This CDR3 contains 18 residues. CDR3 DNA: TGCAGCGTTGAAGATCCTGGCGGGACTAGCGGGAGTTCTTACGAGCAGTACTTC. It is translated as CSVEDPGGTSGSSYEQYF.

With regard to this clonotype: It is likely a read error, because the conserved phenylalanine at the end of the CDR3 is missing. The V gene is TRBV12-3 or TRBV12-4, the J gene TRBJ1-3, with TRBD1 identical over 7 bases. V shed 6 bases, J shed 4 bases, and the junction held 3 bases outside the gene matches. This CDR3 spans 13 amino acids. CDR3 sequence: CASSPGQGNTIYA. CDR3 in DNA: TGTGCCAGCAGCCCGGGACAGGGAAACACCATATATGCT.

The chain links TRBV7-2 to TRBJ2-2, with a weak D call TRBD2 (7 bases). This CDR3 has 17 amino acids. Trimming took off 4 bases at V and 7 bases at J, with 22 bases between the two ends. CDR1 is SGHTA and CDR2 is FQGNSA in the germline V gene. CDR3 protein: CASSSQGRTGGGGELFF. CDR3 nucleotide sequence: TGTGCCAGCAGCTCCCAAGGCAGGACGGGGGGCGGCGGGGAGCTGTTTTTT.

The sample holds one count of this clonotype. The chain couples TRBV5-1 to TRBJ2-5, with D perhaps being TRBD1 or TRBD2 (5 bases each). The CDR3 runs to 15 residues. Trimming removed 0 bases from V and 2 bases from J, with 11 bases in between. Per the germline V gene, CDR1 is SGHRS and CDR2 is YFSETQ. CDR3 bases: TGCGCCAGCAGCTTGGAAGGGACCACACAAGAGACCCAGTACTTC. The encoded protein is CASSLEGTTQETQYF. The full variable domain, rest sourced from reference TRBV5-1 and TRBJ2-5, is KAGVTQTPRYLIKTRGQQVTLSCSPISGHRSVSWYQQTPGQGLQFLFEYFSETQRNKGNFPGRFSGRQFSNSRSEMNVSTLELGDSALYLCASSLEGTTQETQYFGPGTRLLVL.